A selection of T cell receptor beta chains follows, all from one sample in a study of response to subunit inactivated influenza vaccine. TCRdb reprocessed the RT-PCR reads via MiXCR and lists one record per CDR3 protein. The data show roughly 700,000 distinct CDR3 sequences, approximately 15% seen once. Sequencing used PBMCs from blood, obtained around 14 days before vaccination. These receptors originate from a man aged 50-59 years who received an inactivated influenza vaccine. Each CDR3 is given with its conserved first and last residue. The order of the fields is V gene, D gene, clone size, J gene, CDR3 length, CDR3 DNA, CDR3 protein. The D gene is left open where the match is weak. Clone size appears in some rows only: once, few, many, or a class for an expanded clone.

V: TRBV5-6
D: NA
size: many
J: TRBJ2-7
length: 15
DNA: TGTGCCAGCAGCTTCTGGACACCGGCGACCTACGAGCAGTACTTC
CDR3: CASSFWTPATYEQYF

V: TRBV5-1
D: NA
size: many
J: TRBJ2-3
length: 16
DNA: TGCGCCAGCAGCATCGAAACCGGAGGGGTTGCGGATACGCAGTATTTT
CDR3: CASSIETGGVADTQYF

V: TRBV6-2/TRBV6-3
D: NA
size: NA
J: TRBJ2-2
length: 15
DNA: TGTGCCAGCAGTTACTTTGAGCGGTACACCGGGGAGCTGTTTTTT
CDR3: CASSYFERYTGELFF

V: TRBV5-1
D: NA
size: few
J: TRBJ2-7
length: 17
DNA: TGCGCCAGCAGCTTGGTTTTATCAGAAGCAATCTCCTACGAGCAGTACTTC
CDR3: CASSLVLSEAISYEQYF

V: TRBV5-1
D: NA
size: NA
J: TRBJ2-2
length: 11
DNA: TGCGCCAGCAGCTTGGGATGGGAGCTGTTTTTT
CDR3: CASSLGWELFF

V: TRBV9
D: NA
size: few
J: TRBJ1-3
length: 17
DNA: TGTGCCAGCAGCCCTCGAATCGGACAGCTCTCTGGAAACACCATATATTTT
CDR3: CASSPRIGQLSGNTIYF

V: TRBV7-2
D: NA
size: few
J: TRBJ2-7
length: 14
DNA: TGTGCCAGCAGCACTGCAGGGGTCTCCTACGAGCAGTACTTC
CDR3: CASSTAGVSYEQYF

V: TRBV15
D: TRBD1
size: few
J: TRBJ2-7
length: 15
DNA: TGTGCCACCAGCAGAGATCGGGGACAGGGGTTCGAGCAGTACTTC
CDR3: CATSRDRGQGFEQYF

V: TRBV12-3/TRBV12-4
D: TRBD2
size: NA
J: TRBJ2-2
length: 16
DNA: TGTGCCAGCAGTGTCGGTGCGGGAGGGCCGGTCGGGGAGCTGTTTTTT
CDR3: CASSVGAGGPVGELFF

V: TRBV5-6
D: TRBD2
size: few
J: TRBJ2-2
length: 17
DNA: TGTGCCAGCAGCCGTCCACGGCGGGAGGGCCCTACCGGGGAGCTGTTTTTT
CDR3: CASSRPRREGPTGELFF

V: TRBV9
D: TRBD2
size: few
J: TRBJ2-7
length: 13
DNA: TGTGCCAGCAGCCTGACTAGCGGGAAGGAGCAGTACTTC
CDR3: CASSLTSGKEQYF

V: TRBV12-3/TRBV12-4
D: TRBD1
size: few
J: TRBJ2-5
length: 15
DNA: TGTGCCAGCAGCTCCCCCAAGACAGGGGAAGAGACCCAGTACTTC
CDR3: CASSSPKTGEETQYF

V: TRBV20-1
D: NA
size: few
J: TRBJ1-5
length: 13
DNA: TGCAGTGCTAGAGTCCCAGGGCGTCAGCCCCAGCATTTT
CDR3: CSARVPGRQPQHF

V: TRBV5-6
D: NA
size: many
J: TRBJ1-1
length: 14
DNA: TGTGCCAGCAGCCGAGGCAGGGCGAACACTGAAGCTTTCTTT
CDR3: CASSRGRANTEAFF

V: TRBV12-3/TRBV12-4
D: TRBD2
size: many
J: TRBJ2-7
length: 15
DNA: TGTGCCAGCAGCCGCCTAGCGGGGGCCTCCTACGAGCAGTACTTC
CDR3: CASSRLAGASYEQYF

V: TRBV28
D: NA
size: NA
J: TRBJ2-1
length: 13
DNA: TGTGCCAGCAGTTTAGTACCGTTGGGTGAGCAGTTCTTC
CDR3: CASSLVPLGEQFF

V: TRBV20-1
D: NA
size: NA
J: TRBJ1-6
length: 16
DNA: TGCAGTGCTACTAGGCCGTTCAGGGGTGATAATTCACCCCTCCACTTT
CDR3: CSATRPFRGDNSPLHF

V: TRBV18
D: NA
size: few
J: TRBJ1-1
length: 13
DNA: TGTGCCAGCTCACCAATGCTGAACACTGAAGCTTTCTTT
CDR3: CASSPMLNTEAFF

V: TRBV7-9
D: NA
size: few
J: TRBJ1-4
length: 14
DNA: TGTGCCAGCAGCTGGGGGATCTCTAATGAAAAACTGTTTTTT
CDR3: CASSWGISNEKLFF

V: TRBV9
D: TRBD2
size: few
J: TRBJ2-3
length: 18
DNA: TGTGCCAGCAGCGTAGGTTCTAGCGGGGGTCTAAGGGCAGATACGCAGTATTTT
CDR3: CASSVGSSGGLRADTQYF

V: TRBV5-1
D: NA
size: few
J: TRBJ2-5
length: 15
DNA: TGCGCCAGCAGCTTGGTGCAGGGCTCCGGAGAGACCCAGTACTTC
CDR3: CASSLVQGSGETQYF

V: TRBV28
D: NA
size: NA
J: TRBJ2-3
length: 15
DNA: TGTGCCAGCAGTCCCCCGGGGGAACCCCTAGATACGCAGTATTTT
CDR3: CASSPPGEPLDTQYF

V: TRBV5-1
D: NA
size: many
J: TRBJ2-2
length: 14
DNA: TGCGCCAGCAGCCCGACCGGGGGCACCGGGGAGCTGTTTTTT
CDR3: CASSPTGGTGELFF

V: TRBV5-1
D: NA
size: few
J: TRBJ2-1
length: 14
DNA: TGCGCCAGCAGCTTGGGGAGGGTTGACAATGAGCAGTTCTTC
CDR3: CASSLGRVDNEQFF

V: TRBV4-1
D: TRBD2
size: few
J: TRBJ2-5
length: 17
DNA: TGCGCCAGCAGCCAGATTTTTAGCGGGAGAGGAGGGGAGACCCAGTACTTC
CDR3: CASSQIFSGRGGETQYF

V: TRBV11-1
D: NA
size: NA
J: TRBJ2-7
length: 12
DNA: TGTGCCAGCAGCTCGGGCGGCGACGAGCAGTACTTC
CDR3: CASSSGGDEQYF

V: TRBV10-3
D: TRBD1
size: few
J: TRBJ2-2
length: 13
DNA: TGTGCCATCGGGACAGGGCGAACCGGGGAGCTGTTTTTT
CDR3: CAIGTGRTGELFF

V: TRBV20-1
D: TRBD1
size: few
J: TRBJ2-7
length: 13
DNA: TGCAGTGCAGCCGGGACAGGGTTCGGGGAGCAGTACTTC
CDR3: CSAAGTGFGEQYF

V: TRBV30
D: TRBD2
size: few
J: TRBJ2-5
length: 14
DNA: TGTGCCGGTCGACTAGCGGGAGCTAGTAAGACCCAGTACTTC
CDR3: CAGRLAGASKTQYF

V: TRBV7-9
D: TRBD1
size: few
J: TRBJ1-6
length: 15
DNA: TGTGCCAGCAGCAGCCGACAGGGGGTTAATTCACCCCTCCACTTT
CDR3: CASSSRQGVNSPLHF

V: TRBV20-1
D: NA
size: NA
J: TRBJ2-4
length: 13
DNA: TGCAGTGCTAGAGTAGAGGCCAAAAACATTCAGTACTTC
CDR3: CSARVEAKNIQYF

V: TRBV27
D: TRBD2
size: few
J: TRBJ2-7
length: 16
DNA: TGTGCCAGCAGTTTAGGACTAGCGGGAGGATCCTACGAGCAGTACTTC
CDR3: CASSLGLAGGSYEQYF

V: TRBV20-1
D: TRBD2
size: many
J: TRBJ2-1
length: 15
DNA: TGCAGTGCTAGAAGCCCGGGACTAGCCCACAATGAGCAGTTCTTC
CDR3: CSARSPGLAHNEQFF

V: TRBV4-3
D: NA
size: few
J: TRBJ1-5
length: 15
DNA: TGCGCCAGCAGCGCAGTACCTGGTAGCAATCAGCCCCAGCATTTT
CDR3: CASSAVPGSNQPQHF

V: TRBV5-6
D: NA
size: few
J: TRBJ1-1
length: 16
DNA: TGTGCCAGCAGCTTGGAACGTGGGTCCGGGAGGGCTGAAGCTTTCTTT
CDR3: CASSLERGSGRAEAFF